The sequence of this T cell receptor beta chain was determined in a study of blood T cell repertoires in COVID-19. The germline V gene has CDR1 SNHLY and CDR2 FYNNEI. CDR3 size: 13 residues. Trimming pared 4 bases from V and 3 bases from J, leaving 9 bases between. Sequenced by immunoSEQ multiplex PCR; TCRdb stores in-frame clones only, minus some. The sample lists 15,000 to 20,000 clones; roughly four fifths were seen once. The material sequenced was peripheral blood. This receptor was obtained from a man aged 35-49 years with active or convalescent COVID-19. The V gene is TRBV2, the J gene TRBJ2-5; no clear D. As DNA, the CDR3 is TGTGCCAGCAGTGGTGAGGTCAAAGAGACCCAGTACTTC. Translation: CASSGEVKETQYF.